The present entry profiles one TCR beta chain with its context. Its antigen is as yet unknown. It was autoimmune disease history or systemic immunosuppression that excluded patients. The record originates from a study of OX40 agonist ivuxolimab in advanced cancers. Study in general: Prior therapy, whether anti-PD-1, anti-PD-L1 or anti-CTLA-4, was allowed, and roughly 41% had some.

Study-wide points: Clones of CD4+ and CD8+ blood T cells grew by week 6 at doses of 0.1 to 3.0 mg/kg. The average count of expanded clones was higher among CD8+ T cells than among CD4+.

CDR3 length: 15 residues. With 4 bases removed from V and 5 bases from J, the gap between germline ends came to 18 bases. Per germline, CDR1 MGHRA and CDR2 YSYEKL. The protocol was immunoSEQ multiplex PCR, while the TCRdb copy is restricted to in-frame clones and leaves out a portion. The table has approximately 62,000 clones, roughly 92% seen once. V and J are TRBV4-1 and TRBJ2-7; D possibly uses TRBD1 or TRBD2 (5 bases each). The TCR comes from an adult with an advanced solid tumor such as melanoma, head and neck, liver or kidney cancer. Source: CD4+ or CD8+ T cells sorted from blood, taken in a trial of the OX40 agonist ivuxolimab. The CDR3 sequence is CASSPRPDGGHEQYF. The CDR3, as DNA: TGCGCCAGCAGCCCACGGCCAGATGGGGGTCACGAGCAGTACTTC.